One and the same sample provided the 19 T cell receptor beta chains below, sequenced in a study of OX40 agonist ivuxolimab in advanced cancers. Profiled with immunoSEQ multiplex PCR; TCRdb holds only in-frame clones, not every one. This repertoire shows 70,000 to 90,000 clones, less than 85% found once; its top ten account for approximately 7.4%. Sequencing used CD4+ or CD8+ T cells sorted from blood, obtained in a trial of the OX40 agonist ivuxolimab. The origin of the receptors is an adult with an advanced solid tumor such as melanoma, head and neck, liver or kidney cancer.

The chain has TRBV18 and TRBJ2-7, with D unclear. Germline V lookup: CDR1 KGHSH, CDR2 LQKENI. The V end lost 2 bases, the J end lost 9 bases, and 14 bases lay between the germline ends. The CDR3 contains 13 residues. The CDR3 region is CASSPGANLWQYF. The CDR3 nucleotides are TGTGCCAGCTCACCAGGAGCAAACCTGTGGCAGTACTTC.

This sequence joins TRBV11-2 and TRBJ2-1; the D call may be TRBD1 or TRBD2 (5 bases each). With 5 bases removed from V and 0 bases from J, the gap between germline ends came to 11 bases. The CDR3 runs 15 residues. The V gene's germline CDR1 is SGHAT and CDR2 FQNNGV. The CDR3 loop is CASSPRGASYNEQFF. The CDR3 DNA is TGTGCCAGCAGCCCCAGAGGGGCCTCCTACAATGAGCAGTTCTTC.

This chain joins TRBV11-2 and TRBJ1-3, with unresolved D. Trimming left V 6 bases short and J 0 bases short, with 12 bases between. Germline V lookup: CDR1 SGHAT, CDR2 FQNNGV. CDR3 length equals 15 residues. CDR3 sequence: CASSSTGASGNTIYF. DNA of the CDR3: TGTGCCAGCAGTTCAACGGGAGCCTCTGGAAACACCATATATTTT.

The V gene is TRBV6-5, the J gene TRBJ2-7; D may match TRBD1 or TRBD2 (6 bases each). The CDR3 runs 13 residues. Germline V CDR1 and CDR2: MNHEY, SVGAGI. V lost 6 bases and J lost 2, with 11 bases in between. The DNA of the CDR3 is TGTGCCAGCAGACGGGGGCCTGCCTACGAGCAGTACTTC. It is translated as CASRRGPAYEQYF.

The V gene is TRBV5-6, the J gene TRBJ2-7; tentatively, D is TRBD1 (5 bases). The CDR3 is 12 amino acids. Trimming cost V 6 bases and J 12 bases, with 19 bases left between them. CDR1 and CDR2 from the germline V gene are SGHDT and YYEEEE. The CDR3 sequence is CASTSGFGAVYF. The CDR3 DNA follows: TGTGCCAGCACCTCCGGTTTTGGGGCGGTGTACTTC.

This chain joins TRBV6-5 and TRBJ1-1; D unresolved. CDR1 and CDR2 (germline): MNHEY, SVGAGI. CDR3 length: 15 amino acids. V dropped 3 bases and J dropped 2 bases, with 13 bases sitting between them. The CDR3 DNA reads TGTGCCAGCAGTTATAGGGCGGACCCTAACACTGAAGCTTTCTTT. Translated, it gives CASSYRADPNTEAFF.

The chain has TRBV21-1 and TRBJ2-7; the table assigns TRBD1, which was not confirmed against the DNA. TRBV21-1 is a pseudogene. This CDR3 spans 15 amino acids. This CDR3 is CASSPLGTDRNEQYF. The DNA of the CDR3 is TGTGCCAGCAGCCCCTTAGGGACAGACCGTAACGAGCAGTACTTC.

The chain uses TRBV18 and TRBJ2-1; weak D call: TRBD2 (5 bases). Germline-derived CDR1 and CDR2 are KGHSH and LQKENI. V was cut by 0 bases and J by 10 bases, with 13 bases left in between. The CDR3 totals 14 residues. CDR3 DNA sequence: TGTGCCAGCTCACCACCGAAACCCTCGGGGGAGCAGTTCTTC. The encoded protein is CASSPPKPSGEQFF.

For the CDR3, the DNA is TGCGCCAGCAGCCTCGAGTGGGGGGGTCGCAATGAGCAGTTCTTC. As protein: CASSLEWGGRNEQFF. The rearrangement uses TRBV4-3 and TRBJ2-1; 7 nucleotides line up with TRBD2. The length of the CDR3 is 15 residues. The germline V gene has CDR1 LGHNA and CDR2 YSLEER. The trim removed 4 bases at V and 6 bases at J, leaving 9 bases unmatched.

V gene TRBV30 combines with J gene TRBJ2-7; 8 nucleotides line up with TRBD1. Germline trimming cut 5 bases from V and 3 bases from J; bases unmatched to any gene: 6. Germline loops: CDR1 GTSNPN, CDR2 SVGIG (reference sequence). CDR3 length: 13 residues. Here the CDR3 reads CAWAIGTGYEQYF. CDR3 coding DNA: TGTGCCTGGGCTATTGGGACAGGCTACGAGCAGTACTTC.

This sequence joins TRBV7-9 and TRBJ2-7, with D hard to call. CDR3 length: 14 residues. The ends were cut back, 2 bases at V and 1 base at J, with 9 bases in the middle. CDR1 and CDR2 from the germline V gene are SEHNR and FQNEAQ (reference sequence). DNA of the CDR3: TGTGCCAGCAGCTTAAGTGGATCTTCCTACGAGCAGTACTTC. Encoded protein: CASSLSGSSYEQYF.

The rearrangement links TRBV29-1 to TRBJ1-1, with D possibly matching TRBD1 (6 bases). Germline CDR1 is SQVTM and CDR2 is ANQGSEA. The germline V and J ends were trimmed by 8 bases and 1 base, with 11 bases remaining between them. CDR3 size: 12 residues. The CDR3 region is CSTGQTNTEAFF. The CDR3 nucleotides read TGCAGCACCGGACAGACGAACACTGAAGCTTTCTTT.

This clone was recorded once. This chain uses TRBV10-3 with TRBJ2-7, with 9 bases matching TRBD1. The CDR3 runs 15 residues. Looked up from germline, CDR1 is ENHRY and CDR2 is SYGVKD. J lost 7 bases, V lost 3 bases, and 10 bases had no gene match. DNA for the CDR3: TGTGCCATCAGTGACCATACGACAGGGGGAAGGGAGCAGTACTTC. This sequence encodes CAISDHTTGGREQYF.

As DNA, the CDR3 is TGTGCCAGTAGTATGGCGCACTTCGGTGGAAACACCATATATTTT. Its protein is CASSMAHFGGNTIYF. V is TRBV19 and J is TRBJ1-3; D unresolved. Germline-derived CDR1 and CDR2 are LNHDA and SQIVND (reference sequence). The CDR3 contains 15 residues. V lost 3 bases and J lost 3, with 12 bases in between.

The J gene is TRBJ1-1, the V gene TRBV6-1; D is ambiguous. There are 15 residues in the CDR3. The V end was cut by 8 bases, the J end by 0 bases, with 16 bases between. In germline, CDR1 is MNHNS, CDR2 SASEGT. CDR3 in DNA: TGTGCCAGCTGGAGAGGGTATCCTATGAACACTGAAGCTTTCTTT. Encoded protein: CASWRGYPMNTEAFF.

The table lists this clone with a few counts. The chain uses TRBV7-2 and TRBJ1-2; a possible D gene is TRBD1 (5 bases). V was trimmed by 1 base and J by 7 bases, leaving 13 bases between them. Germline V gene lookup returns CDR1 SGHTA and CDR2 FQGNSA. CDR3 size: 14 residues. The CDR3: CASSLVSGGSGYTF. The CDR3 nucleotides are TGTGCCAGCAGCTTAGTGTCCGGGGGAAGTGGCTACACCTTC.

The chain employs TRBV15 and TRBJ2-5; no clear D. CDR1 LNHNV and CDR2 YYDKDF come from the germline V gene (reference sequence). The CDR3 loop spans 14 amino acids. V was clipped by 0 bases and J by 4 bases, with 9 bases between them. DNA of the CDR3: TGTGCCACCAGCAGAGACACCGACGGAGAGACCCAGTACTTC. The encoded protein is CATSRDTDGETQYF.

This sequence joins TRBV7-6 and TRBJ1-6; no clear D. V lost 5 bases and J 5 bases, leaving 10 bases between the germline ends. CDR1 is SGHVS and CDR2 is FNYEAQ in the germline V gene. The CDR3 consists of 14 residues. CDR3 protein: CASSTQPNNSPLHF. The CDR3 nucleotides are TGTGCCAGCAGCACGCAGCCTAATAATTCACCCCTCCACTTT.

This chain's CDR3 is CAWSVVRLNYGYTF. DNA for the CDR3: TGTGCCTGGAGTGTGGTGCGACTAAACTATGGCTACACCTTC. This chain links TRBV30 with TRBJ1-2, with unresolved D. This CDR3 region has 14 residues. Per the germline V gene, CDR1 is GTSNPN and CDR2 is SVGIG (reference sequence). Deletions cut 0 bases from V and 2 bases from J, with 10 bases between.